The next 14 T cell receptor beta chains were all read from a single sample in a study of vaccination effects on CD4 cells after COVID-19. No antigens are known for them. Investigators separated out CD4+ T cells once about 10 days of culture had passed. Two-dose BNT162b2 or mRNA-1273 vaccination was given to participants. Assay: immunoSEQ multiplex PCR; the TCRdb copy retains only in-frame clones and omits some. The sample holds approximately 66,000 clones; approximately 79% are singletons and the top ten take 2.4%. This material consisted of CD4+ T cells from PBMCs cultured without peptide, taken after COVID-19 vaccination. The receptor set was obtained from a human donor who received a COVID-19 vaccine.

The V gene is TRBV19, the J gene TRBJ1-5; 9 bases align to TRBD1. Germline CDR1 is LNHDA and CDR2 is SQIVND (reference sequence). The CDR3 extends over 13 amino acids. Losses at the gene ends were 6 bases for V and 7 bases for J; bases not matched to a gene: 4. The CDR3 region has the DNA TGTGCCAGTAGGGGGACAGGGAAACAGCCCCAGCATTTT. Amino acids: CASRGTGKQPQHF. The variable domain in full, with the rest retrieved from reference TRBV19 and TRBJ1-5, is DGGITQSPKYLFRKEGQNVTLSCEQNLNHDAMYWYRQDPGQGLRLIYYSQIVNDFQKGDIAEGYSVSREKKESFPLTVTSAQKNPTAFYLCASRGTGKQPQHFGDGTRLSIL.

This chain uses TRBV5-1 with TRBJ2-7; 12 nucleotides align to TRBD1. The CDR3 has 15 residues. The germline gives CDR1 SGHRS, CDR2 YFSETQ. The V gene end was trimmed by 4 bases and the J gene end by 6 bases; junction bases not matched to a gene: 8. CDR3: CASSPGGTGGREQYV. CDR3 coding DNA: TGCGCCAGCAGCCCGGGGGGGACAGGGGGCCGCGAGCAGTACGTC.

This clone was counted once. This chain links TRBV3-1 (or the pseudogene TRBV3-2) with TRBJ2-1; maybe TRBD2 (6 bases). CDR3 length: 15 amino acids. Germline V CDR1 and CDR2: LGHDT, YNNKEL (reference sequence). V lost 4 bases and J 0 bases, leaving 10 bases between the germline ends. The CDR3 loop is CASSRGVSSYNEQFF. The CDR3, as DNA: TGTGCCAGCAGCCGGGGGGTTAGCTCCTACAATGAGCAGTTCTTC.

V is TRBV15 and J is TRBJ2-1; unclear D gene. CDR1 is LNHNV, CDR2 YYDKDF, per germline (reference sequence). CDR3 length equals 14 residues. Trimming took 3 bases from V and 8 from J, leaving 14 bases between them. The CDR3 here is CATSSYQPLDEQFF. For the CDR3, the DNA is TGTGCCACCAGCAGCTACCAGCCGCTGGATGAGCAGTTCTTC.

The gene calls are TRBV29-1 and TRBJ1-2; tentative D call: TRBD1 (5 bases). The germline V and J ends were trimmed by 5 bases and 5 bases, with 21 bases remaining between them. The CDR3 is made up of 15 amino acids. Germline CDR1 and CDR2: SQVTM and ANQGSEA. The CDR3 loop is CSVTLQGPLPYGYTF. Here the CDR3 DNA reads TGCAGCGTTACCCTTCAGGGACCCCTTCCTTATGGCTACACCTTC.

This clone was seen only once. The chain uses TRBV7-8 and TRBJ2-1, with TRBD1 matching over 10 bases. The CDR3 spans 15 residues. The ends lost 5 bases at V and 6 bases at J; junction bases unmatched: 7. Germline V gene data show CDR1 as SGHVS and CDR2 as FQNEAQ. In DNA form, the CDR3 reads TGTGCCAGCAGCCCCCGGGACAGGGGTATCAATGAGCAGTTCTTC. The encoded protein is CASSPRDRGINEQFF.

The chain uses TRBV2 and TRBJ1-2, with 10 bases lining up with TRBD1. The ends lost 6 bases at V and 4 bases at J; junction bases unmatched: 2. The CDR3 has 13 amino acids. Germline V CDR1 and CDR2: SNHLY, FYNNEI. Written as DNA, the CDR3 is TGTGCCAGCAGGACAGGGGGCGCCTATGGCTACACCTTC. It translates to CASRTGGAYGYTF.

In its sample, this clone was seen once. This sequence joins TRBV12-3 or TRBV12-4 and TRBJ1-5; D gene unclear. The CDR3 totals 13 residues. Trimming removed 4 bases at V and 3 bases at J, with 7 bases between. This CDR3 reads CASSYGPNQPQHF. The CDR3 coding sequence is TGTGCCAGCAGTTACGGCCCCAATCAGCCCCAGCATTTT.

The CDR3 bases are TGTGCCAGCTCTACAGGGTATGACCAGCCCCAGCATTTT. Translated, it gives CASSTGYDQPQHF. The chain couples TRBV18 to TRBJ1-5; a possible D gene is TRBD1 (6 bases). CDR1 and CDR2 from the germline V gene are KGHSH and LQKENI. With 6 bases removed from V and 7 bases from J, the gap between germline ends came to 13 bases. The CDR3 is made up of 13 amino acids.

This clone was counted a few times. The chain uses TRBV7-3 and TRBJ2-1; 16 bases are shared with TRBD2. The V gene end was trimmed by 3 bases and the J gene end by 7 bases; junction bases not matched to a gene: 0. The CDR3 sequence is 15 residues long. Germline CDR1 reads SGHTA; CDR2 reads FQGTGA. The CDR3 sequence: CASSLGLAGGNEQFF. DNA for the CDR3: TGTGCCAGCAGCTTGGGACTAGCGGGGGGGAATGAGCAGTTCTTC.

The chain couples TRBV28 to TRBJ1-5, with D possibly TRBD1 on 5 matching bases. The V end lost 6 bases, the J end lost 0 bases, and 9 bases lay between the germline ends. The CDR3 is made up of 14 amino acids. Germline values: CDR1 MDHEN, CDR2 SYDVKM. Written as DNA, the CDR3 is TGTGCCAGCAGACAGGTACCTAGCAATCAGCCCCAGCATTTT. This codes for CASRQVPSNQPQHF.

The genes are TRBV7-8 and TRBJ2-7; 7 nucleotides match TRBD2. Trimming at V came to 3 bases and at J to 3 bases, leaving 5 bases not matched to a gene. This CDR3 contains 14 residues. CDR1 SGHVS and CDR2 FQNEAQ come from the germline V gene. The DNA for the CDR3 is TGTGCCAGCAGCTTCTCGCCGGGAGGCTACGAGCAGTACGTC. Translating it yields CASSFSPGGYEQYV.

The chain is built from TRBV5-1 and TRBJ2-4, with 11 bases matching TRBD2. J was trimmed by 8 bases and V by 4 bases; bases with no gene match: 14. Germline V gives CDR1 SGHRS, CDR2 YFSETQ. CDR3 length equals 17 residues. This CDR3 reads CASSVQIAGGAGDIQYF. CDR3 sequence (DNA): TGCGCCAGCAGCGTCCAAATAGCGGGGGGGGCCGGAGACATTCAGTACTTC. The whole variable domain, remainder taken from reference TRBV5-1 and TRBJ2-4, is KAGVTQTPRYLIKTRGQQVTLSCSPISGHRSVSWYQQTPGQGLQFLFEYFSETQRNKGNFPGRFSGRQFSNSRSEMNVSTLELGDSALYLCASSVQIAGGAGDIQYFGAGTRLSVL.

The V gene is TRBV9, the J gene TRBJ1-2; D is ambiguous. Trimming cost V 4 bases and J 2 bases, with 15 bases left between them. Germline lookup yields CDR1 SGDLS and CDR2 YYNGEE. CDR3 size: 15 residues. For the CDR3, the DNA is TGTGCCAGCAGCCCCATCCGGGAATCGAACTATGGCTACACCTTC. It specifies CASSPIRESNYGYTF.